The 21 T cell receptor beta chains reported below all come from one sample, sequenced in a study of blood T cell repertoires in COVID-19. Data came from immunoSEQ multiplex PCR; TCRdb stores just in-frame clones and leaves some out. This sample has 20,000 or so clones, with 65% to 85% found just once. The sample comprised peripheral blood. The receptors derive from a human donor in a cohort sampled during active COVID-19.

The J gene is TRBJ2-7, the V gene TRBV19; 8 bases are a match to TRBD2. Germline V lookup: CDR1 LNHDA, CDR2 SQIVND (reference sequence). The length of the CDR3 is 16 residues. The ends lost 5 bases at V and 2 bases at J; junction bases unmatched: 11. CDR3: CASSVPGGKSPYEQYF. CDR3 nucleotides: TGTGCCAGTAGTGTCCCGGGGGGGAAGTCGCCCTACGAGCAGTACTTC.

This clone was counted a single time. The chain employs TRBV4-1 and TRBJ2-3; D is uncertain. The germline V gene encodes CDR1 MGHRA and CDR2 YSYEKL. V shed 0 bases and J shed 2 bases, with 12 bases lying between them. The CDR3 is 16 amino acids. CDR3 nucleotide sequence: TGCGCCAGCAGCCAAGATATCGGCCTAGACACAGATACGCAGTATTTT. Amino acids: CASSQDIGLDTDTQYF.

The V call is TRBV4-1, the J call TRBJ2-6; D gene unclear. Germline V gene data show CDR1 as MGHRA and CDR2 as YSYEKL. The V end was cut by 5 bases, the J end by 0 bases, with 14 bases between. This CDR3 region has 17 residues. CDR3 residues: CASSSPFSLSGANVLTF. CDR3 in DNA: TGCGCCAGCAGCAGCCCCTTTAGCCTCTCTGGGGCCAACGTCCTGACTTTC.

The genes are TRBV28 and TRBJ2-1; possible D gene TRBD1, 6 bases. Trimming took off 4 bases at V and 0 bases at J, with 13 bases between the two ends. CDR3 size: 16 residues. Germline V gene sequence: CDR1 MDHEN, CDR2 SYDVKM. The DNA for the CDR3 is TGTGCCAGCAGTTCGACGCTGGACAGCTCCTACAATGAGCAGTTCTTC. It specifies CASSSTLDSSYNEQFF.

The gene calls are TRBV6-5 and TRBJ2-1; 12 bases align to TRBD1. The CDR3 totals 16 residues. Trimming at V came to 2 bases and at J to 8 bases, leaving 7 bases not matched to a gene. CDR1 is MNHEY, CDR2 SVGAGI, per germline. The CDR3 region is CASSYRGGQGADEQFF. The CDR3 DNA follows: TGTGCCAGCAGTTACCGTGGGGGACAGGGGGCGGATGAGCAGTTCTTC.

The rearrangement joins TRBV7-9 to TRBJ1-6; TRBD1 might be the D (6 bases). Germline V gene lookup returns CDR1 SEHNR and CDR2 FQNEAQ (reference sequence). The ends were cut back, 5 bases at V and 6 bases at J, with 14 bases in the middle. This CDR3 is 15 amino acids long. The CDR3 reads CASSAQGQINSPLHF. CDR3 nucleotides: TGTGCCAGCAGCGCCCAGGGACAAATTAATTCACCCCTCCACTTT.

This chain links TRBV25-1 with TRBJ1-1; D remains unclear. The CDR3 has 15 residues. V lost 7 bases and J 4 bases, leaving 19 bases between the germline ends. Germline V lookup: CDR1 MGHDK, CDR2 SYGVNS. In DNA form, the CDR3 reads TGTGCCAGCACTTCTCGGGTAGGCCCGGGCACTGAAGCTTTCTTT. It yields the protein CASTSRVGPGTEAFF.

The CDR3 bases are TGTGCCAGCAGCCAAGATAGTTGGACTAGCGGGACGGGGGAGACCCAGTACTTC. It is translated as CASSQDSWTSGTGETQYF. The rearrangement links TRBV14 to TRBJ2-5; 12 bases fit TRBD2. Germline V lookup: CDR1 SGHDN, CDR2 FVKESK. This CDR3 spans 18 amino acids. With V trimmed by 0 bases and J by 5 bases, 10 bases remained unmatched.

The rearrangement uses TRBV5-1 and TRBJ1-4, with D perhaps TRBD1 (5 bases). V was trimmed by 1 base and J by 1 base, leaving 8 bases between them. The CDR3 is 15 residues long. CDR1 is SGHRS and CDR2 is YFSETQ in the germline V gene. The CDR3 region has the DNA TGCGCCAGCAGCTTGTCCGGGGGAACTAATGAAAAACTGTTTTTT. This codes for CASSLSGGTNEKLFF.

In its sample, this clone was seen once. This chain connects TRBV16 to TRBJ1-6; a possible D gene is TRBD1 (6 bases). Germline V gene lookup returns CDR1 KGHSY and CDR2 FQNENV. This CDR3 has 16 amino acids. With 0 bases removed from V and 8 bases from J, the gap between germline ends came to 14 bases. CDR3 DNA: TGTGCCAGCAGCCAATCGAACAGGGCGGCTGATTCACCCCTCCACTTT. Residues: CASSQSNRAADSPLHF. The full variable domain, rest sourced from reference TRBV16 and TRBJ1-6, is GEEVAQTPKHLVRGEGQKAKLYCAPIKGHSYVFWYQQVLKNEFKFLISFQNENVFDETGMPKERFSAKCLPNSPCSLEIQATKLEDSAVYFCASSQSNRAADSPLHFGNGTRLTVT.

V and J are TRBV18 and TRBJ2-3, with 7 bases identical to TRBD2. The CDR3 has 14 amino acids. The V gene end was trimmed by 2 bases and the J gene end by 5 bases; junction bases not matched to a gene: 4. Germline-derived CDR1 and CDR2 are KGHSH and LQKENI. DNA for the CDR3: TGTGCCAGCTCACCAACAGGACTAGGAGATACGCAGTATTTT. Its translation: CASSPTGLGDTQYF. Complete variable domain (other parts from reference TRBV18 and TRBJ2-3): NAGVMQNPRHLVRRRGQEARLRCSPMKGHSHVYWYRQLPEEGLKFMVYLQKENIIDESGMPKERFSAEFPKEGPSILRIQQVVRGDSAAYFCASSPTGLGDTQYFGPGTRLTVL.

This chain links TRBV4-1 with TRBJ2-2, with a tentative D call TRBD1 (5 bases). V was pared by 4 bases and J by 8 bases, with 8 bases between. The CDR3 has 12 residues. Germline CDR1 and CDR2: MGHRA and YSYEKL. CDR3 residues: CASSPRGGELFF. CDR3 nucleotides: TGCGCCAGCAGCCCAAGGGGTGGGGAGCTGTTTTTT.

The chain uses TRBV7-2 and TRBJ2-4; 10 nucleotides match TRBD2. Germline CDR1 reads SGHTA; CDR2 reads FQGNSA. This CDR3 has 16 amino acids. Losses at the gene ends were 5 bases for V and 0 bases for J; bases not matched to a gene: 4. DNA for the CDR3: TGTGCCAGCAGCAAGACTAGCGGGCTAGCCAAAAACATTCAGTACTTC. Translation: CASSKTSGLAKNIQYF.

The rearrangement joins TRBV6-5 to TRBJ1-1, with 8 bases fitting TRBD1. There are 14 residues in the CDR3. The germline V gene has CDR1 MNHEY and CDR2 SVGAGI. The ends lost 4 bases at V and 8 bases at J; junction bases unmatched: 9. The CDR3: CASSSATGGSEAFF. The CDR3 DNA is TGTGCCAGCAGTTCCGCCACAGGGGGTTCGGAAGCTTTCTTT.

This sequence joins TRBV5-1 and TRBJ2-1; 7 bases line up with TRBD2. Trimming cost V 4 bases and J 8 bases; bases outside gene matches: 9. Germline V gene data show CDR1 as SGHRS and CDR2 as YFSETQ. The CDR3 extends over 14 amino acids. The chain's CDR3 is CASSTGTMVYEQFF. The CDR3 coding sequence is TGCGCCAGCAGCACCGGGACTATGGTCTATGAGCAGTTCTTC.

The chain couples TRBV9 to TRBJ2-1; the match to TRBD2 covers 10 bases. Germline V gene lookup returns CDR1 SGDLS and CDR2 YYNGEE. CDR3 length equals 16 residues. After removal of 0 bases from V and 8 bases from J, the junction contained 8 bases not matched to a gene. The CDR3 DNA sequence: TGTGCCAGCAGCGTAGGACTAGCGGGTGGTGTCGATGAGCAGTTCTTC. It translates to CASSVGLAGGVDEQFF.

This clone has a single count. This chain connects TRBV6-4 to TRBJ2-5; 7 bases line up with TRBD1. This CDR3 is 14 amino acids long. Germline V lookup: CDR1 MRHNA, CDR2 SNTAGT. Trimming at V came to 3 bases and at J to 4 bases, leaving 5 bases not matched to a gene. The chain's CDR3 is CASSEKGATETQYF. Written as DNA, the CDR3 is TGTGCCAGCAGTGAAAAGGGGGCTACAGAGACCCAGTACTTC.

This chain joins TRBV3-1 (or the pseudogene TRBV3-2) and TRBJ2-1; TRBD2 matches at 14 bases. Germline V CDR1 and CDR2: LGHDT, YNNKEL (reference sequence). The CDR3 sequence is 14 residues long. J gave up 7 bases and V 8 bases, and 4 bases lay outside the gene matches. This CDR3 reads CASETSGRGNEQFF. As DNA, the CDR3 is TGTGCCAGCGAGACTAGCGGGAGGGGGAATGAGCAGTTCTTC.

The V gene is TRBV5-4, the J gene TRBJ2-1, with a possible D match to TRBD1 (5 bases). This CDR3 comprises 16 residues. Between the trimmed V and J ends, which lost 4 bases and 1 base, there was a span of 15 bases. Germline V gives CDR1 SGHNT, CDR2 YYREEE (reference sequence). This CDR3 reads CASSPDSLASYNEQFF. The DNA for the CDR3 is TGTGCCAGCAGCCCTGACAGCCTTGCGTCCTACAATGAGCAGTTCTTC.

The gene calls are TRBV5-1 and TRBJ2-1; 7 bases match TRBD1. The CDR3 sequence is 15 residues long. Germline loops: CDR1 SGHRS, CDR2 YFSETQ. Germline trimming cut 2 bases from V and 10 bases from J; bases unmatched to any gene: 12. The CDR3 loop reads CASSLVAGGVDEQFF. CDR3 coding DNA: TGCGCCAGCAGCTTAGTCGCAGGGGGAGTTGACGAGCAGTTCTTC.

In DNA form, the CDR3 reads TGCGCCAGCAGCCAAGCTTACGGCGGTCAGAAACTAGCCAAAAACATTCAGTACTTC. Its translation: CASSQAYGGQKLAKNIQYF. The chain combines TRBV4-3 with TRBJ2-4; D is uncertain. Germline lookup yields CDR1 LGHNA and CDR2 YSLEER. The CDR3 is 19 amino acids. V lost 1 base to trimming and J lost 0 bases, with 19 bases between them.